This passage covers 9 T cell receptor beta chains from one sample sequenced in a study of neurological immune-mediated disorders. In TCRdb, the 5' RACE reads were re-called with MiXCR into one record per CDR3 protein. The sample holds some 95,000 distinct CDR3 sequences, 3.5% to 4% seen once. Sequencing was performed on PBMCs. These receptors came from a woman aged 18 to 35 with multiple sclerosis.

This clonotype was counted at least ten times. The chain couples TRBV5-4 to TRBJ2-2; TRBD2 aligns across 7 bases. Germline trimming cut 1 base from V and 2 bases from J; bases unmatched to any gene: 5. The CDR3 sequence is 16 residues long. The germline CDR1 and CDR2 sequences are SGHNT and YYREEE (reference sequence). CDR3 sequence reads: CASSLWGGFNTGELFF. The CDR3 coding sequence is TGTGCCAGCAGCTTGTGGGGGGGGTTTAACACCGGGGAGCTGTTTTTT.

The CDR3 sequence: CASSKGSRTRLYEQYF. CDR3 coding DNA: TGTGCCAGCAGCAAAGGCTCCAGGACAAGGCTCTACGAGCAGTACTTC. This chain links TRBV21-1 with TRBJ2-7; TRBD1 is the table's D call, not checked against the DNA. TRBV21-1 is reported as a pseudogene. This CDR3 is 16 amino acids long.

This clonotype was seen ten or more times. The V and J genes are TRBV12-3 or TRBV12-4 and TRBJ1-3; no reliable D call. Trimming shortened V by 3 bases and J by 2 bases, and 11 bases separated the two germline ends. This CDR3 comprises 15 residues. The CDR3 nucleotides are TGTGCCAGCAGTTTGGTGAAAGGACCTGGAAACACCATATATTTT. It translates to CASSLVKGPGNTIYF.

At least ten counts were recorded for this clonotype. V gene TRBV6-6 combines with J gene TRBJ2-7, with 11 bases matching TRBD2. Germline CDR1 reads MNHNY; CDR2 reads SVGAGI (reference sequence). The CDR3 consists of 16 residues. The junction had 7 bases not matched to a gene; V was cut back by 2 bases and J by 4 bases. CDR3 amino acids: CASSYGVGTSGYEQYF. The CDR3 nucleotides read TGTGCCAGCAGTTACGGCGTCGGGACTAGCGGATACGAGCAGTACTTC.

This clonotype has ten or more counts. The V gene is TRBV15, the J gene TRBJ2-1; 10 nucleotides line up with TRBD2. The trim removed 0 bases at V and 6 bases at J, leaving 5 bases unmatched. This CDR3 is 16 amino acids long. CDR1 and CDR2 from the germline V gene are LNHNV and YYDKDF (reference sequence). DNA for the CDR3: TGTGCCACCAGCAGAGATCCAGCGGGAGGGCCCAATGAGCAGTTCTTC. Encoded protein: CATSRDPAGGPNEQFF. Complete variable domain (other parts from reference TRBV15 and TRBJ2-1): DAMVIQNPRYQVTQFGKPVTLSCSQTLNHNVMYWYQQKSSQAPKLLFHYYDKDFNNEADTPDNFQSRRPNTSFCFLDIRSPGLGDTAMYLCATSRDPAGGPNEQFFGPGTRLTVL.

This clonotype was observed at least ten times. V and J are TRBV5-1 and TRBJ2-1; either TRBD1 or TRBD2 may supply D (6 bases each). V was pared by 4 bases and J by 2 bases, with 16 bases between. The germline V gene has CDR1 SGHRS and CDR2 YFSETQ. The CDR3 loop spans 16 amino acids. CDR3 bases: TGCGCCAGCAGCCCCGGGGGCCAGGGGCCCTACAATGAGCAGTTCTTC. Translation: CASSPGGQGPYNEQFF.

As regards this clonotype: This may come from a read error, since a much larger clone is one base off. The V gene is TRBV20-1, the J gene TRBJ2-2; 8 bases are a match to TRBD1. Germline V gene lookup returns CDR1 DFQATT and CDR2 SNEGSKA (reference sequence). The CDR3 has 14 residues. The CDR3 region is CSATGQENTVELFF. The CDR3 region has the DNA TGCAGTGCTACGGGACAGGAAAACACCGTGGAGCTGTTTTTT.

In the case of this clonotype: A much larger clonotype is one base distant, so this may be a read error. This sequence joins TRBV20-1 and TRBJ1-5; D may be TRBD1 (5 bases). Germline lookup yields CDR1 DFQATT and CDR2 SNEGSKA (reference sequence). The CDR3 is 16 amino acids. CDR3: CSARAIQVYSNQPQNF. CDR3 coding DNA: TGCAGTGCTAGAGCTATACAGGTGTATAGCAATCAGCCCCAGAATTTT.

The table lists this clonotype with many counts. The chain has TRBV6-1 and TRBJ2-3, with TRBD1 as a possible D gene (6 bases). Trimming removed 4 bases from V and 4 bases from J, with 18 bases in between. The CDR3 extends over 16 amino acids. Germline V gene sequence: CDR1 MNHNS, CDR2 SASEGT. CDR3 sequence: CASSVNRARGSDTQYF. In nucleotides, the CDR3 is TGTGCCAGCAGTGTAAACAGGGCAAGAGGCTCAGATACGCAGTATTTT.